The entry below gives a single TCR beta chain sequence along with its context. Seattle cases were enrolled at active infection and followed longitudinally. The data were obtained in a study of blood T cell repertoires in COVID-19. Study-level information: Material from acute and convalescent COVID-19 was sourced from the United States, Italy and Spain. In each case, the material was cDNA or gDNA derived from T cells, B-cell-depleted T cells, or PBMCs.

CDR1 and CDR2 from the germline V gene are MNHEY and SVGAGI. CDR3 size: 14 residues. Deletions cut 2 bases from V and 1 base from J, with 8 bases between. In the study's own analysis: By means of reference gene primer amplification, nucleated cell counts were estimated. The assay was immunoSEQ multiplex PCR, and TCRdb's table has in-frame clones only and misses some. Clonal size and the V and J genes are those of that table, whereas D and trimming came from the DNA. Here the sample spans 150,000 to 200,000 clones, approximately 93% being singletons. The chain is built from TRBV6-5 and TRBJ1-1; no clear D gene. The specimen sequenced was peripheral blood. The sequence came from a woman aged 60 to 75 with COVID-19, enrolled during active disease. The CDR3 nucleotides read TGTGCCAGCAGTTACGGAGTAGAGAACACTGAAGCTTTCTTT. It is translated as CASSYGVENTEAFF.